This TCR beta chain was recorded in a study of cytomegalovirus exposure and HLA in healthy donors. As regards this clone: Its specificity is not known.

The CDR3 consists of 15 residues. Germline lookup yields CDR1 SGHRS and CDR2 YFSETQ. The V and J ends lost 4 bases and 5 bases respectively, with 19 bases between them. Broader study findings: The study designated around 150 TCR beta chains cytomegalovirus-associated. With later analysis, a missense DCLRE1C variant became linked to TCR beta V- and J-gene trimming.

Primers included in the PCR were 60 Vbeta and 13 Jbeta primers. Sequencing used immunoSEQ multiplex PCR; TCRdb keeps in-frame clones, though not all of them. The profile shows more than 80,000 clones, approximately 86% of them singletons. This receptor was identified in a young man in good health and CMV-seropositive. Sequences were obtained from PBMCs. The genes are TRBV5-1 and TRBJ2-7; D may be TRBD1 (6 bases). The CDR3 DNA is TGCGCCAGCAGCCCCGGACAGACCTTCGGGAACGAGCAGTACTTC. Its translation: CASSPGQTFGNEQYF.